This entry lists 20 T cell receptor beta chains sequenced from one sample in a study of T cells after posttransplantation cyclophosphamide. Using immunoSEQ multiplex PCR, the repertoire was profiled, and TCRdb retains in-frame clones only, with some absent. The sample holds approximately 30,000 clones, around 90% seen once. The sequencing input was PBMCs. Receptors were obtained from a woman aged 40 to 50 with a blood cancer, CMV-positive, and with a related stem cell donor.

The table lists this clone with a count of one. V gene TRBV6-5 combines with J gene TRBJ1-3; possibly TRBD1 for D (5 bases). This CDR3 spans 13 amino acids. Germline CDR1 and CDR2: MNHEY and SVGAGI. V was trimmed by 6 bases and J by 7 bases, leaving 13 bases between them. CDR3 bases: TGTGCCAGCAGCCCCCCAGGGTTTAACACCATATATTTT. Amino acids: CASSPPGFNTIYF.

V gene TRBV5-1 combines with J gene TRBJ2-1; D is perhaps TRBD1 (5 bases). V was shortened by 3 bases and J by 10 bases, with 14 bases between the two germline ends. The CDR3 contains 13 residues. In germline, CDR1 is SGHRS, CDR2 YFSETQ. The DNA for the CDR3 is TGCGCCAGCAGCTCTGCAGGGCAGACCGAGCAGTTCTTC. Protein: CASSSAGQTEQFF. Combining the CDR3 with reference TRBV5-1 and TRBJ2-1 gives the whole variable domain KAGVTQTPRYLIKTRGQQVTLSCSPISGHRSVSWYQQTPGQGLQFLFEYFSETQRNKGNFPGRFSGRQFSNSRSEMNVSTLELGDSALYLCASSSAGQTEQFFGPGTRLTVL.

The rearrangement uses TRBV10-3 and TRBJ1-2; D perhaps matches TRBD1 (6 bases). In germline, CDR1 is ENHRY, CDR2 SYGVKD. The CDR3 is 12 residues long. Trimming stripped 6 bases from V and 8 bases from J, with 13 bases between. The CDR3 sequence is CAISSGVSGYTF. The CDR3 bases are TGTGCCATCAGCTCAGGGGTGAGCGGCTACACCTTC.

This clone was counted a single time. One end of the junction does not line up with germline, which may come from a read error. This chain uses TRBV27 with TRBJ1-6; D is undetermined. Germline CDR1 is MNHEY and CDR2 is SMNVEV (reference sequence). The length of the CDR3 is 16 residues. CDR3 coding DNA: TGTGCCAGCAGCCCGTTCGCTCGCTCCTATAATTCCCCCCTCCACTTT. Its translation is CASSPFARSYNSPLHF.

The chain recombines TRBV10-2 with TRBJ2-1; D might be TRBD1 (6 bases). CDR1 WSHSY and CDR2 SAAADI come from the germline V gene. Trimming removed 5 bases at V and 6 bases at J, with 8 bases between. The CDR3 sequence is 12 residues long. CDR3 amino acids: CASSTGFNEQFF. For the CDR3, the DNA is TGCGCCAGCAGTACAGGGTTCAATGAGCAGTTCTTC.

The chain couples TRBV6-6 to TRBJ2-7, with 7 positions matching TRBD1. CDR3 length equals 14 residues. V shed 0 bases and J 4 bases; nucleotides not matched to a gene: 3. The germline CDR1 and CDR2 sequences are MNHNY and SVGAGI (reference sequence). The CDR3 sequence is CASSYSTGTYEQYF. In DNA, the CDR3 is TGTGCCAGCAGTTACTCGACAGGGACGTACGAGCAGTACTTC.

This clone was recorded once. The chain combines TRBV4-2 with TRBJ1-4, with a tentative D call TRBD1 (6 bases). CDR1 LGHNA and CDR2 YNFKEQ come from the germline V gene. V was shortened by 1 base and J by 0 bases, with 6 bases between the two germline ends. The CDR3 consists of 15 residues. The CDR3, as DNA: TGTGCCAGCAGCCAAGCAGGGGCAACTAATGAAAAACTGTTTTTT. Its translation is CASSQAGATNEKLFF.

The genes are TRBV5-1 and TRBJ2-5; D call uncertain. V shed 0 bases and J shed 7 bases, with 7 bases lying between them. This CDR3 spans 12 amino acids. Per germline, CDR1 SGHRS and CDR2 YFSETQ. CDR3 sequence reads: CASSLVYGTQYF. The CDR3, as DNA: TGCGCCAGCAGCTTGGTCTACGGGACCCAGTACTTC.

The CDR3: CASSPRGGDYGYTF. The CDR3 DNA reads as TGTGCCAGCAGCCCCCGGGGAGGGGACTATGGCTACACCTTC. This sequence joins TRBV6-1 and TRBJ1-2; TRBD1 might be the D (5 bases). The CDR3 is 14 amino acids. The V gene's germline CDR1 is MNHNS and CDR2 SASEGT. Trimming cost V 6 bases and J 3 bases, with 14 bases left between them.

The chain is built from TRBV6-5 and TRBJ1-1, with no clear D. Trimming stripped 0 bases from V and 4 bases from J, with 6 bases between. This CDR3 comprises 13 residues. Germline lookup yields CDR1 MNHEY and CDR2 SVGAGI. CDR3 DNA sequence: TGTGCCAGCAGTTACTCCCAGGCCACTGAAGCTTTCTTT. It codes for CASSYSQATEAFF.

The sample holds one count of this clone. This chain links TRBV7-9 with TRBJ2-1; TRBD1 agrees at 9 bases. The CDR3 sequence is 15 residues long. With 0 bases clipped from V and 6 bases from J, the junction kept 3 bases outside the gene matches. Looked up from germline, CDR1 is SEHNR and CDR2 is FQNEAQ (reference sequence). Written as DNA, the CDR3 is TGTGCCAGCAGCTTAGCGCGGGACAGGGCCAATGAGCAGTTCTTC. Translation gives CASSLARDRANEQFF.

This chain uses TRBV27 with TRBJ1-1; tentative D call: TRBD1 (5 bases). CDR3 length: 17 amino acids. The germline gives CDR1 MNHEY, CDR2 SMNVEV (reference sequence). Trimming removed 3 bases from V and 1 base from J, with 18 bases in between. DNA for the CDR3: TGTGCCAGCAGTTTCGGATTTCTGGCAGGGAAGAACACTGAAGCTTTCTTT. Translating gives CASSFGFLAGKNTEAFF.

The V and J genes are TRBV27 and TRBJ2-3; 7 bases fit TRBD2. The CDR3 sequence is 14 residues long. CDR1 is MNHEY, CDR2 SMNVEV, per germline (reference sequence). V was pared by 7 bases and J by 3 bases, with 7 bases of the junction left unmatched. CDR3 in amino acids: CASMRGILTDTQYF. DNA for the CDR3: TGTGCCAGCATGCGGGGGATTTTAACAGATACGCAGTATTTT.

The gene calls are TRBV6-1 and TRBJ2-5; a possible D gene is TRBD1 (6 bases). V was cut by 2 bases and J by 5 bases, with 9 bases left in between. The CDR3 is 13 amino acids. The V gene's germline CDR1 is MNHNS and CDR2 SASEGT. CDR3: CASSETGLETQYF. CDR3 DNA sequence: TGTGCCAGCAGTGAAACAGGGTTGGAGACCCAGTACTTC.

This clone was counted a few times. The chain combines TRBV5-8 with TRBJ2-7, with D hard to call. The CDR3 totals 14 residues. V gave up 5 bases and J gave up 0 bases, with 12 bases separating them. CDR1 and CDR2 (germline): SGHTS, YDEGEE. In DNA, the CDR3 is TGTGCCAGCAGACCTCGACGGAGCTCCTACGAGCAGTACTTC. Residues: CASRPRRSSYEQYF.

The V and J genes are TRBV4-1 and TRBJ2-1; 15 bases line up with TRBD2. The CDR3 extends over 17 amino acids. After removal of 0 bases from V and 4 bases from J, the junction contained 1 base not matched to a gene. Germline V CDR1 and CDR2: MGHRA, YSYEKL. CDR3 coding DNA: TGCGCCAGCAGCCAAGAGGGACTAGCGGGGGGATACAATGAGCAGTTCTTC. Amino acid sequence: CASSQEGLAGGYNEQFF.

The chain uses TRBV7-3 and TRBJ2-5; the D gene is possibly TRBD1 (8 bases). CDR3 size: 15 residues. With 5 bases removed from V and 5 bases from J, the gap between germline ends came to 18 bases. Germline lookup yields CDR1 SGHTA and CDR2 FQGTGA. The CDR3 loop reads CASSLGQGGGETQYF. The DNA for the CDR3 is TGTGCCAGCAGCCTCGGACAGGGAGGGGGGGAGACCCAGTACTTC.

V is TRBV7-9 and J is TRBJ2-7; 10 positions match TRBD1. The CDR3 length is 14 residues. Per germline, CDR1 SEHNR and CDR2 FQNEAQ (reference sequence). J lost 6 bases, V lost 5 bases, and 7 bases had no gene match. The CDR3 sequence: CASSHRQGAIEQYF. The DNA for the CDR3 is TGTGCCAGCAGCCACAGACAGGGGGCCATCGAGCAGTACTTC.

The V and J genes are TRBV6-5 and TRBJ1-1; tentatively, D is TRBD1 (5 bases). Germline lookup yields CDR1 MNHEY and CDR2 SVGAGI. V was cut by 6 bases and J by 11 bases, with 16 bases left in between. The CDR3 contains 12 residues. In nucleotides, the CDR3 is TGTGCCAGCAGCTTTCAGGGTTCGGCGGCTTTCTTT. This sequence encodes CASSFQGSAAFF.

The rearrangement links TRBV6-1 to TRBJ1-2; D may be TRBD1 (6 bases). This CDR3 spans 14 amino acids. V lost 6 bases and J 4 bases, leaving 15 bases between the germline ends. The germline V gene has CDR1 MNHNS and CDR2 SASEGT. The chain's CDR3 is CASRARQDPYGYTF. CDR3 in DNA: TGTGCCAGCAGGGCGAGACAGGACCCCTATGGCTACACCTTC.